This TCR beta chain originates from a study of vaccination effects on CD4 cells after COVID-19. This clone was found a few times. The antigen is not known. Cells that had been cultured for nine to eleven days were the source of isolated CD4+ T cells. Researchers swapped half the medium for IL-2 medium on both days 3 and 7. V lost 5 bases to trimming and J lost 2 bases, with 6 bases between them. The CDR3 consists of 12 residues. Germline CDR1 reads LNHDA; CDR2 reads SQIVND (reference sequence). Assay: immunoSEQ multiplex PCR; the TCRdb copy retains only in-frame clones and omits some. The table records around 26,000 clones, roughly 75% of them present only once.

This sequence joins TRBV19 and TRBJ1-2; unclear D gene. The sequence was obtained from a human donor who received a COVID-19 vaccine. Specimen: CD4+ T cells from PBMCs cultured without peptide, collected before COVID-19 vaccination. CDR3 region: CASSERNYGYTF. Here the CDR3 DNA reads TGTGCCAGTAGTGAGCGGAACTATGGCTACACCTTC.